This is a list of T cell receptor beta chains from one sample in a study of T cells expressing NK-cell markers. Reprocessing the 5' RACE reads, TCRdb reports a single entry for every CDR3 protein and omits DNA. The sample shows roughly 120,000 distinct CDR3 sequences, and around a sixth sits with its ten largest clones. The specimen sequenced was blood T cells: a sorted CD56 or NKG2C T cell subset, CD4+ or CD8+ T cells, or bulk PBMC T cells (not recorded which). These receptors all stem from a woman aged 18 to 69 in good health. The CDR3 runs from the conserved cysteine through the conserved F or W.

v_gene	j_gene	CDR3aa
TRBV27	TRBJ2-7	CASSGKGAIHEQYF
TRBV5-5	TRBJ2-7	CASSPGLAGYEQYF
TRBV7-9	TRBJ2-5	CASSSPGTWQETQYF
TRBV6-6	TRBJ2-5	CASGGAQETQYF
TRBV12-3/TRBV12-4	TRBJ2-1	CASRSSALEQFF
TRBV29-1	TRBJ2-7	CSVEAGDRIPYEQYF
TRBV13	TRBJ2-5	CASAPGLAAQETQYF
TRBV6-2/TRBV6-3	TRBJ2-7	CATSPGQSSYEQYF
TRBV6-6	TRBJ2-7	CASSHTGSYEQYF
TRBV4-3	TRBJ1-1	CASSQYRADTEAFF
TRBV6-2/TRBV6-3	TRBJ2-6	CASSYETGVEWGANVLTF
TRBV6-2/TRBV6-3	TRBJ2-1	CASSPPLLAGGGEQFF
TRBV7-9	TRBJ2-3	CASSSDRGADTQYF
TRBV12-3/TRBV12-4	TRBJ2-7	CASSLARDGSYEQYF
TRBV29-1	TRBJ2-5	CSAGSSGGAYETQYF
TRBV7-9	TRBJ2-7	CASSSFTTSVSSYEQYF
TRBV19	TRBJ2-3	CASSPGGQDTQYF
TRBV4-3	TRBJ2-3	CASSQDIGGGGTDTQYF
TRBV6-2/TRBV6-3	TRBJ2-7	CASSPRTFSYEQYF
TRBV28	TRBJ2-7	CASSPRTSGPSYEQYF
TRBV5-1	TRBJ1-1	CASSVDRAMNTEAFF
TRBV7-9	TRBJ2-5	CASRSLQETQYF
TRBV27	TRBJ2-1	CASSLVPSSYNEQFF
TRBV29-1	TRBJ2-2	CSGGQGRLAGELFF
TRBV7-2	TRBJ2-7	CASSLGAVEQYF
TRBV4-3	TRBJ2-3	CASSQDKGGSADTQYF
TRBV9	TRBJ1-1	CASSVAPQEAGLNTEAFF
TRBV4-3	TRBJ2-3	CASSQEWGAATDTQYF
TRBV29-1	TRBJ2-7	CSVTPGLAGEAYEQYF
TRBV7-2	TRBJ1-3	CASSPRAGVGNTIYF
TRBV13	TRBJ2-3	CASSTRLAGELDTQYF
TRBV4-1	TRBJ1-5	CASSQVVGQGINQPQHF
TRBV4-3	TRBJ2-5	CASSQNAGLLETQYF
TRBV7-2	TRBJ1-2	CASSLAQESWFGYTF
TRBV6-4	TRBJ2-1	CASSERLEYNEQFF
TRBV7-2	TRBJ2-1	CASSHLGGGNEQFF
TRBV10-3	TRBJ2-7	CAISEADRSYEQYF
TRBV2	TRBJ2-1	CASSDSQGYNEQFF
TRBV20-1	TRBJ2-5	CSPEPRERQETQYF
TRBV15	TRBJ2-6	CATSREGATGANVLTF
TRBV18	TRBJ2-5	CASSPLNSSETQYF
TRBV7-8	TRBJ2-1	CASSLAANYNEQFF
TRBV5-6	TRBJ1-1	CASSLPVDGEADTEAFF
TRBV24-1	TRBJ1-5	CATSDIGDRPQHF
TRBV4-1	TRBJ2-1	CASSPTSGSGYEQFF
TRBV7-2	TRBJ2-7	CASSPLGPWGEQYF
TRBV9	TRBJ2-7	CASSVGQGVYEQYF
TRBV4-3	TRBJ2-7	CASSQSRDSSYEQYF
TRBV20-1	TRBJ2-6	CSARGLFPGANVLTF
TRBV9	TRBJ2-5	CASSVLTSGGAETQYF
TRBV5-8	TRBJ1-5	CASSGVRAGNQPQHF
TRBV27	TRBJ2-7	CASSTSAVGSEQYF
TRBV5-4	TRBJ2-3	CASSLAAGEADTQYF
TRBV9	TRBJ2-1	CASSVTSGGSEQFF
TRBV27	TRBJ1-2	CASKPPGGGYTF
TRBV7-9	TRBJ2-2	CASSSDGLELFF
TRBV12-3/TRBV12-4	TRBJ2-1	CASSFASSNEQFF
TRBV6-2/TRBV6-3	TRBJ2-1	CASSPPPGAYNEQFF
TRBV4-3	TRBJ2-2	CASSRGRQGSGELFF
TRBV29-1	TRBJ1-2	CSVGPNRGSLYTF